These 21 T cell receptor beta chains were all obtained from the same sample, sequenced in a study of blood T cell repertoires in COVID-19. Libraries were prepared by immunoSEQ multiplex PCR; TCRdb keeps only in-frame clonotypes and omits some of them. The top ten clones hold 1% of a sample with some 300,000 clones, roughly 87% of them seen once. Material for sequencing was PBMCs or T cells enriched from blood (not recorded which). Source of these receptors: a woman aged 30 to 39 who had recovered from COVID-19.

The DNA of the CDR3 is TGTGCCACCAGTATTGCGGGAAACACTGAAGCTTTCTTT. It codes for CATSIAGNTEAFF. This sequence joins TRBV24-1 and TRBJ1-1; D unresolved. Germline lookup yields CDR1 KGHDR and CDR2 SFDVKD. Trimming pared 6 bases from V and 2 bases from J, leaving 9 bases between. CDR3 length: 13 amino acids.

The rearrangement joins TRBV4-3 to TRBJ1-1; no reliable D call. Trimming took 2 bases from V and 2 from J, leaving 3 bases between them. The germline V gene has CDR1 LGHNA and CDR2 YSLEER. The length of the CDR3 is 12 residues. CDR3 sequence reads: CASSQQNTEAFF. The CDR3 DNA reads TGCGCCAGCAGCCAACAAAACACTGAAGCTTTCTTT.

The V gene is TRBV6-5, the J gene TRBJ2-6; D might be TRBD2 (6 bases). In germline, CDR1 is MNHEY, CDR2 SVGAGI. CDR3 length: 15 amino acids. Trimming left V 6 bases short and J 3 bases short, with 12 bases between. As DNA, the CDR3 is TGTGCCAGCAGCCCCAGTAGCGGTGGGGCCAACGTCCTGACTTTC. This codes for CASSPSSGGANVLTF.

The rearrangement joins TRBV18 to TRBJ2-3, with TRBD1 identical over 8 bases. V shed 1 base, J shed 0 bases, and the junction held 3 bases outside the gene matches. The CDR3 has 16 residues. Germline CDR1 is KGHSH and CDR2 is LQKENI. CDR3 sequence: CASSPRQGASTDTQYF. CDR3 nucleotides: TGTGCCAGCTCACCACGTCAGGGGGCGAGCACAGATACGCAGTATTTT.

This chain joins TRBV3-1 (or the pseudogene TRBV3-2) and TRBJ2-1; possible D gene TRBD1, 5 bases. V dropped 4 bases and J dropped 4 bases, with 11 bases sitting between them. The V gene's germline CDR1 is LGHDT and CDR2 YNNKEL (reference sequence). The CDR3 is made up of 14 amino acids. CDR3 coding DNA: TGTGCCAGCAGCCTATCAACAGGTTACAATGAGCAGTTCTTC. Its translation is CASSLSTGYNEQFF.

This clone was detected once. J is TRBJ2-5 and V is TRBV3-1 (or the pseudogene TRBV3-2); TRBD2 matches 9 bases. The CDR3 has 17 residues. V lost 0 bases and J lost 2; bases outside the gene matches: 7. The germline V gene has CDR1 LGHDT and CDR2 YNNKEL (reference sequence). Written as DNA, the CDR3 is TGTGCCAGCAGCCAAGAAGAAGTCCTAGCGGGGCAAGAGACCCAGTACTTC. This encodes CASSQEEVLAGQETQYF.

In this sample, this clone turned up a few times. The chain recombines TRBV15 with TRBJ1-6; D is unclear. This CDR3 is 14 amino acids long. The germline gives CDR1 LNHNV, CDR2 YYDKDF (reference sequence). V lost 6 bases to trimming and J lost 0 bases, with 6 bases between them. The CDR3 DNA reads TGTGCCACCAGATTCAGCTCCTATAATTCACCCCTCCACTTT. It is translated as CATRFSSYNSPLHF.

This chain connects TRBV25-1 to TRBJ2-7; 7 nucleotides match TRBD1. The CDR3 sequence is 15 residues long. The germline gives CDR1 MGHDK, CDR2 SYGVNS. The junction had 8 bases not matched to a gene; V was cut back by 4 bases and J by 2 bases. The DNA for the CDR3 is TGTGCCAGCAGTGCCCGACAGGGCCCTCCCTACGAGCAGTACTTC. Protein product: CASSARQGPPYEQYF.

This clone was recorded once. CDR3 amino acids: CASSSRGDDYGYTF. The DNA for the CDR3 is TGTGCCAGTAGTTCCAGGGGGGACGACTATGGCTACACCTTC. The chain has TRBV19 and TRBJ1-2; 7 nucleotides line up with TRBD1. The CDR3 has 14 amino acids. Germline lookup yields CDR1 LNHDA and CDR2 SQIVND (reference sequence). V shed 5 bases, J shed 3 bases, and the junction held 6 bases outside the gene matches.

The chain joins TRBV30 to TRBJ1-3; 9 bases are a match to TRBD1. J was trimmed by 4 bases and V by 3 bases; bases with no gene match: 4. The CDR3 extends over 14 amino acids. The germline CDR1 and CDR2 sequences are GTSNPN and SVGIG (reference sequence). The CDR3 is CAWRGDRAGNTIYF. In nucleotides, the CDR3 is TGTGCCTGGAGGGGGGACAGGGCAGGAAACACCATATATTTT. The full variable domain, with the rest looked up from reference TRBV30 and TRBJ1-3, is SQTIHQWPATLVQPVGSPLSLECTVEGTSNPNLYWYRQAAGRGLQLLFYSVGIGQISSEVPQNLSASRPQDRQFILSSKKLLLSDSGFYLCAWRGDRAGNTIYFGEGSWLTVV.

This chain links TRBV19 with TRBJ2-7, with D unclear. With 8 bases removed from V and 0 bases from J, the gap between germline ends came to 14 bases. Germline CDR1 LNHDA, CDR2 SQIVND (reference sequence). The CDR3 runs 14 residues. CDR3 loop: CASSLITSSYEQYF. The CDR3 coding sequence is TGTGCCAGTTCCTTAATCACCAGCTCCTACGAGCAGTACTTC.

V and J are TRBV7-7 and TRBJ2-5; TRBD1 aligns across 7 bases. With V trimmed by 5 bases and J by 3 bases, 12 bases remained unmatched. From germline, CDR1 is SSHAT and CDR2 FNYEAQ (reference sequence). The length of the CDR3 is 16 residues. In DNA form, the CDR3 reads TGTGCCAGCAGCGACTCCGGGACAGAATTTAAAGAGACCCAGTACTTC. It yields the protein CASSDSGTEFKETQYF.

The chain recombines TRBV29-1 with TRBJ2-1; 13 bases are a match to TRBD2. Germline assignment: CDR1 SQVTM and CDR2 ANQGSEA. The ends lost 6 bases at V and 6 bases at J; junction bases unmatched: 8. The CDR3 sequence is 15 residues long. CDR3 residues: CSVVTSGGAFNEQFF. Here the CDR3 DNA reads TGCAGCGTCGTTACTAGCGGGGGGGCCTTCAATGAGCAGTTCTTC.

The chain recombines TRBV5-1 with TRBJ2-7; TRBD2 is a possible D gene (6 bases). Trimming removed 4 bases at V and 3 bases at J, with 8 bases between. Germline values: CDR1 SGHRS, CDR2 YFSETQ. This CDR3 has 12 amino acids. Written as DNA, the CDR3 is TGCGCCAGCAGCGGAGGGTACTACGAGCAGTACTTC. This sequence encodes CASSGGYYEQYF. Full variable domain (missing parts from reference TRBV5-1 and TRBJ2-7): KAGVTQTPRYLIKTRGQQVTLSCSPISGHRSVSWYQQTPGQGLQFLFEYFSETQRNKGNFPGRFSGRQFSNSRSEMNVSTLELGDSALYLCASSGGYYEQYFGPGTRLTVT.

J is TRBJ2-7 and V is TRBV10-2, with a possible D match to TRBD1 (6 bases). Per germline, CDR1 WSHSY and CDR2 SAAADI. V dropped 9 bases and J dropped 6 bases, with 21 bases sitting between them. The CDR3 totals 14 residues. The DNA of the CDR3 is TGCGCCAGTGCTCCGGGACACACAACCGGCGAGCAGTACTTC. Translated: CASAPGHTTGEQYF.

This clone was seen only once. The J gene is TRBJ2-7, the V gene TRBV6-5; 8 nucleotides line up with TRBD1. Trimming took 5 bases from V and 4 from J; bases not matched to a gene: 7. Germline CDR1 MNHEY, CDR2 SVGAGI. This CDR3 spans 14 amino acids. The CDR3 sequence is CASSIATGAYEQYF. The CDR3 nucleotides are TGTGCCAGCAGTATAGCGACAGGGGCGTACGAGCAGTACTTC.

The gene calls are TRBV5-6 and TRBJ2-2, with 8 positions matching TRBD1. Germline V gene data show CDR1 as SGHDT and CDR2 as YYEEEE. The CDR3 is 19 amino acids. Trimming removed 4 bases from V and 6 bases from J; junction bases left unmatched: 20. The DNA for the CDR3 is TGTGCCAGCAGCCACCGCCGGATGACAGGGGTGGCGGGTGCCGGGGAGCTGTTTTTT. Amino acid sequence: CASSHRRMTGVAGAGELFF.

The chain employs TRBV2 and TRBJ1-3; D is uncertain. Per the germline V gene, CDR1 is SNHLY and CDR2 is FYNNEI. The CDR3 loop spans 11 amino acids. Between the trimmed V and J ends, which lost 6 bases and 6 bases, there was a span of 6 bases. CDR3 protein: CASREENTIYF. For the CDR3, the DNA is TGTGCCAGCAGGGAGGAAAACACCATATATTTT.

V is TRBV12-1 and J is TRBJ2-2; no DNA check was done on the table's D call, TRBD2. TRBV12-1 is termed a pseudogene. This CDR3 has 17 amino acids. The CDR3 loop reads CASSFESGGAATGELFF. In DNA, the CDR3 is TGTGCCAGCAGCTTTGAGAGCGGGGGGGCCGCCACCGGGGAGCTGTTTTTT.

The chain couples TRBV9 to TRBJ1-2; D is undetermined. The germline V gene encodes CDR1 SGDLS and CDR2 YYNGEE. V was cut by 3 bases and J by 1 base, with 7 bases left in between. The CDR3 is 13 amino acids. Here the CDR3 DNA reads TGTGCCAGCAGCGCCTATATTAACTATGGCTACACCTTC. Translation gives CASSAYINYGYTF.

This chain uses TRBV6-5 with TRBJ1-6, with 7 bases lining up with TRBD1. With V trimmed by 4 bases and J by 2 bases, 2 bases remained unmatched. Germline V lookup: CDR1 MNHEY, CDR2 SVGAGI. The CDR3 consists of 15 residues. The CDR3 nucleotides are TGTGCCAGCAGTTCAGGGGGTGCCTATAATTCACCCCTCCACTTT. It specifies CASSSGGAYNSPLHF.